A selection of T cell receptor beta chains follows, all from one sample in a study of blood T cell repertoires in COVID-19. Generated by immunoSEQ multiplex PCR, the TCRdb table keeps only in-frame clones and is missing some. The sample holds about 260,000 clones, more than 75% seen once. Material: peripheral blood. These receptors all stem from a woman in her forties who had recovered from COVID-19. Each CDR3 is given with its conserved first and last residue. D genes are given only for firm matches. Where a row states a size, it is once, few, many or the class of an expanded clone; other rows omit it.

NA	TRBV3-1/TRBV3-2	TRBJ2-7	NA	CASSQARQDKRQYF	TGTGCCAGCAGCCAAGCTCGACAGGACAAACGGCAGTACTTC
TRBD2	TRBV3-1/TRBV3-2	TRBJ2-2	NA	CASSHPEGLAETGELFF	TGTGCCAGCAGCCACCCCGAAGGACTAGCTGAAACCGGGGAGCTGTTTTTT
NA	TRBV12-3/TRBV12-4	TRBJ1-3	NA	CASSLSSGNTIYF	TGTGCCAGCAGTTTGAGCTCTGGAAACACCATATATTTT
NA	TRBV4-1	TRBJ1-1	few	CASSQEDGVGTEAFF	TGCGCCAGCAGCCAAGAGGACGGGGTAGGTACTGAAGCTTTCTTT
NA	TRBV15	TRBJ1-5	NA	CATSRGEAGGNQPQHF	TGTGCCACCAGCAGAGGAGAGGCAGGGGGCAATCAGCCCCAGCATTTT
NA	TRBV20-1	TRBJ2-1	NA	CSASRGEQFF	TGCAGTGCTAGCCGGGGTGAGCAGTTCTTC
TRBD1	TRBV4-1	TRBJ1-2	NA	CASSLRDREGYGYTF	TGCGCCAGCAGCCTCCGGGACAGGGAAGGCTATGGCTACACCTTC
NA	TRBV11-2	TRBJ2-3	few	CASSPGDGRTDTQYF	TGTGCCAGCAGCCCGGGGGACGGGCGCACAGATACGCAGTATTTT
NA	TRBV20-1	TRBJ1-1	few	CSARDDTEAFF	TGCAGTGCTAGAGACGACACTGAAGCTTTCTTT
NA	TRBV2	TRBJ1-1	NA	CASSPNGAPEAFF	TGTGCCAGCAGTCCAAATGGGGCCCCTGAAGCTTTCTTT
TRBD2	TRBV6-5	TRBJ2-1	NA	CASSLAGALYNEQFF	TGTGCCAGCAGTTTAGCGGGGGCTCTCTACAATGAGCAGTTCTTC
NA	TRBV29-1	TRBJ2-3	NA	CSVVEWYTQYF	TGCAGCGTTGTGGAGTGGTATACGCAGTATTTT
TRBD2	TRBV6-5	TRBJ2-1	NA	CASSYLGTSHNEQFF	TGTGCCAGCAGTTACTTGGGGACTAGCCACAATGAGCAGTTCTTC
TRBD1	TRBV7-9	TRBJ2-7	NA	CASSAGQGSSYEQYF	TGTGCCAGCAGCGCGGGACAGGGCAGCTCCTACGAGCAGTACTTC
NA	TRBV5-1	TRBJ2-7	few	CASSFSGGEQYF	TGCGCCAGCAGCTTTTCAGGAGGGGAGCAGTACTTC
NA	TRBV4-2	TRBJ1-2	once	CASSQIGAIDYGYTF	TGTGCCAGCAGCCAAATTGGGGCGATTGACTATGGCTACACCTTC
TRBD1	TRBV6-2/TRBV6-3	TRBJ2-2	NA	CASSYQGTGNTGELFF	TGTGCCAGCAGTTACCAGGGGACAGGTAACACCGGGGAGCTGTTTTTT
NA	TRBV27	TRBJ1-1	NA	CASRSLGVQAFF	TGTGCCAGCAGGTCACTCGGGGTCCAAGCTTTCTTT
NA	TRBV18	TRBJ2-7	NA	CASSGQRDTYEQYF	TGTGCCAGCTCAGGACAGAGGGATACCTACGAGCAGTACTTC